This T cell receptor beta chain was sequenced for a study of CD8 T cells in ankylosing spondylitis. Details on this clonotype: What it binds is unknown.

Study results and caveats: For ankylosing spondylitis blood, a TCR beta motif of 8 or 9 highly homologous variants appeared characteristic. Enrichment of disease-linked clones was reportedly significant in matched ankylosing spondylitis synovial fluid.

Molecular-barcoded quantitative 5'-RACE produced these TCR beta libraries. TCRdb re-derived calls from the 5' RACE reads in MiXCR, one entry per CDR3 protein. The sample includes some 840,000 distinct CDR3 sequences, 12% of them seen just once. The germline gives CDR1 LGHNA, CDR2 YSLEER. V lost 2 bases and J 4 bases, leaving 7 bases between the germline ends. The CDR3 has 13 residues. The chain links TRBV4-3 to TRBJ2-3; D is undetermined. The sequence was collected from a male donor with ankylosing spondylitis. The sequenced sample consisted of blood, either unsorted or a sorted T cell fraction (not recorded which). CDR3 protein: CASSQQESDTQYF. As DNA, the CDR3 is TGCGCCAGCAGCCAACAGGAATCAGATACGCAGTATTTT.